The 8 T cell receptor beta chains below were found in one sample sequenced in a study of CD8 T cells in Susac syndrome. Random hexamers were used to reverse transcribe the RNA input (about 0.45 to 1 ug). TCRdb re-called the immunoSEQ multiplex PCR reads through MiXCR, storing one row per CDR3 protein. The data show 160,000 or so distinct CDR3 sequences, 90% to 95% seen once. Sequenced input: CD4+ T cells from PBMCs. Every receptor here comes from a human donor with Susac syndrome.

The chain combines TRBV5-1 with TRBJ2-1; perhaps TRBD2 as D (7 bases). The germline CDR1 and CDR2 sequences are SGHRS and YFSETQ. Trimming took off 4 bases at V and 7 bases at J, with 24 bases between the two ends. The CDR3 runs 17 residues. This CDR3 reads CASSAGGGGAFVNEQFF. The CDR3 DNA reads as TGCGCCAGCAGCGCTGGTGGTGGGGGGGCCTTTGTTAATGAGCAGTTCTTC.

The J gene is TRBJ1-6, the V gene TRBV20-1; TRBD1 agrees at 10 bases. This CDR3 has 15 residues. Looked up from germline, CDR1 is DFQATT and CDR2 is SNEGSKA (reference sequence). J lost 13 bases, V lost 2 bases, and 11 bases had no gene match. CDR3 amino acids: CSARRSGQGVEPLHF. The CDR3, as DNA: TGCAGTGCTAGAAGGTCCGGACAGGGGGTTGAGCCCCTCCACTTT.

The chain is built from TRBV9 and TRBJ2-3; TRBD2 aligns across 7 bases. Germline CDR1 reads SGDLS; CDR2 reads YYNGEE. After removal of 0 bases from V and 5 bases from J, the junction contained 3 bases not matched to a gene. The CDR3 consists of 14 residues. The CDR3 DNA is TGTGCCAGCAGCGTAGTGACGGGAGGAGATACGCAGTATTTT. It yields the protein CASSVVTGGDTQYF. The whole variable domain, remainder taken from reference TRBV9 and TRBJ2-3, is DSGVTQTPKHLITATGQRVTLRCSPRSGDLSVYWYQQSLDQGLQFLIQYYNGEERAKGNILERFSAQQFPDLHSELNLSSLELGDSALYFCASSVVTGGDTQYFGPGTRLTVL.

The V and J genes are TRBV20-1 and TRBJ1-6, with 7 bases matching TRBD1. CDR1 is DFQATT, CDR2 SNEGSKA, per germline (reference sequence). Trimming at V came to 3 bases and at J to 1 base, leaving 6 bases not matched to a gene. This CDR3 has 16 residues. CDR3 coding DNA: TGCAGTGCTAGGACAGGGCGAACGTCCTATAATTCACCCCTCCACTTT. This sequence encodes CSARTGRTSYNSPLHF.

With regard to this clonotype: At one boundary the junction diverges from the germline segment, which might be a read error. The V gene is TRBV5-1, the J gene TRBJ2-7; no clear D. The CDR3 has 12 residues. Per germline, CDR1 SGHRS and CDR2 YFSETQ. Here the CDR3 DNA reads TGCGCCAGCAGCTTGGATATGGGATGGCCCCACTTC. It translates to CASSLDMGWPHF.

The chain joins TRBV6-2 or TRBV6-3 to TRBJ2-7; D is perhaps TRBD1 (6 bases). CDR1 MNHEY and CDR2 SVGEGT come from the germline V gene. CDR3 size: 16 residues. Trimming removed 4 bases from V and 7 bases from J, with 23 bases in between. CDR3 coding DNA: TGTGCCAGCAGTTCCCCACCCAGGGGCCCGGATGGTGAGCAGTACTTC. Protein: CASSSPPRGPDGEQYF.

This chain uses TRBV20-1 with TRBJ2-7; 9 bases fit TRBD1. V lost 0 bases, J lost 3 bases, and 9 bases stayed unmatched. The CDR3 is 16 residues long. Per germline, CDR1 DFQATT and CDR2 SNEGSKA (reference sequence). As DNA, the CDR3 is TGCAGTGCTAGAGATCTCCGGGACAGGGTTCTCTACGAGCAGTACTTC. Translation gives CSARDLRDRVLYEQYF.

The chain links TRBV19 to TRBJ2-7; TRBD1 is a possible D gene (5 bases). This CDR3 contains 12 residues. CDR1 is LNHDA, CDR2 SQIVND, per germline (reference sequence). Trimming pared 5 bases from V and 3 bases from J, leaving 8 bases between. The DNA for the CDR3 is TGTGCCAGTAGTCGCACAGGCTACGAGCAGTACTTC. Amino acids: CASSRTGYEQYF.